This entry lists 24 T cell receptor beta chains sequenced from one sample in a study of cytomegalovirus exposure and HLA in healthy donors (dated by TCRdb to between 2016 and 2019). Library creation used the immunoSEQ multiplex PCR assay. For the multiplex PCR, a mixture combining 60 forward primers for TCR Vbeta segments and 13 reverse primers for TCR Jbeta segments was used. Entries here come from immuneACCESS through TCRdb and include only in-frame sequences with V and J called. Some clones fail to appear in such tables; in the studies checked, an unresolved V gene covers under half of the shortfall, and the cause of the remainder is unknown. The sample table contains about 140,000 clones; only one count was recorded for about 80% of them. Roughly 1.2% of the sample lies in the top ten. Input material: PBMCs. The receptors shown here come from a male donor in good health and CMV-seropositive.

This clone has more than one count but fewer than ten. This chain uses TRBV10-2 with TRBJ1-2; no reliable D call. V was trimmed by 2 bases and J by 3 bases, leaving 13 bases between them. Germline lookup yields CDR1 WSHSY and CDR2 SAAADI. The CDR3 extends over 15 amino acids. The CDR3 bases are TGCGCCAGCAGTGAGGTGGCGGAGGGCTACTATGGCTACACCTTC. This encodes CASSEVAEGYYGYTF.

This sequence joins TRBV13 and TRBJ2-1; TRBD2 aligns across 9 bases. Trimming took 6 bases from V and 6 from J; bases not matched to a gene: 9. CDR1 is PRHDT and CDR2 is FYEKMQ in the germline V gene (reference sequence). This CDR3 has 15 residues. The CDR3 DNA is TGTGCCAGCAGGGAGGCTAGCGGGGCCGGCAATGAGCAGTTCTTC. Protein product: CASREASGAGNEQFF.

The gene calls are TRBV28 and TRBJ1-5; 10 positions match TRBD1. CDR3 length: 14 amino acids. V trimming: 5 bases; J trimming: 5 bases; junction bases outside the gene matches: 3. Germline V CDR1 and CDR2: MDHEN, SYDVKM. CDR3 sequence reads: CASSRTGGYQPQHF. The CDR3 coding sequence is TGTGCCAGCAGTCGGACAGGGGGTTATCAGCCCCAGCATTTT.

CDR3 nucleotides: TGTGCCAGCAGTTTTGGGACTAGCGATCCCTACGAGCAGTACTTC. The encoded protein is CASSFGTSDPYEQYF. This chain joins TRBV5-4 and TRBJ2-7, with 10 bases identical to TRBD2. J was trimmed by 2 bases and V by 5 bases; bases with no gene match: 7. Germline V gene lookup returns CDR1 SGHNT and CDR2 YYREEE (reference sequence). The CDR3 is 15 residues long.

The V and J genes are TRBV28 and TRBJ2-2; the match to TRBD2 covers 8 bases. The CDR3 is 16 amino acids. Germline V gives CDR1 MDHEN, CDR2 SYDVKM. J gave up 4 bases and V 2 bases, and 6 bases lay outside the gene matches. In DNA form, the CDR3 reads TGTGCCAGCAGTTTAAGGCCGGGAGGGCGCACCGGGGAGCTGTTTTTT. Translation gives CASSLRPGGRTGELFF.

This clone was counted a few times. CDR3 coding DNA: TGTGCCAGCAGCTTCGGGGACTCCTACGAGCAGTACTTC. Its translation is CASSFGDSYEQYF. V and J are TRBV5-6 and TRBJ2-7, with D tentatively TRBD2 (5 bases). Germline lookup yields CDR1 SGHDT and CDR2 YYEEEE. The CDR3 is made up of 13 amino acids. V lost 2 bases and J 0 bases, leaving 6 bases between the germline ends.

The V and J genes are TRBV29-1 and TRBJ2-7, with TRBD1 matching over 11 bases. The J segment lost 3 bases and the V segment lost 7 bases, leaving 5 bases of the junction unmatched. Germline V gives CDR1 SQVTM, CDR2 ANQGSEA. The CDR3 extends over 13 amino acids. The CDR3 bases are TGCAGCGCTCGGACAGGGGGCGTCTACGAGCAGTACTTC. Translating it yields CSARTGGVYEQYF.

As regards this clone: The junction shows a germline mismatch at one end, possibly a read error. The gene calls are TRBV18 and TRBJ2-6; D not resolved. There are 17 residues in the CDR3. CDR1 KGHSH and CDR2 LQKENI come from the germline V gene. CDR3 sequence reads: CASPPIFGAAGANVLTF. DNA of the CDR3: TGTGCCAGCCCACCTATTTTCGGTGCTGCTGGGGCCAACGTCCTGACTTTC.

This sequence joins TRBV9 and TRBJ2-2; perhaps TRBD2 as D (6 bases). V lost 3 bases and J lost 8, with 8 bases in between. Germline V gene sequence: CDR1 SGDLS, CDR2 YYNGEE. The length of the CDR3 is 12 residues. The CDR3 protein is CASSGLAGELFF. Here the CDR3 DNA reads TGTGCCAGCAGCGGTCTAGCGGGGGAGCTGTTTTTT.

V usage is TRBV28 and J usage is TRBJ2-7, with TRBD2 matching 11 bases. Germline V CDR1 and CDR2: MDHEN, SYDVKM. This CDR3 is built from 15 residues. Trimming cost V 6 bases and J 2 bases; bases outside gene matches: 6. The CDR3 DNA reads as TGTGCCAGCAGGGTCACTAGCGGGAGTACCTACGAGCAGTACTTC. Residues: CASRVTSGSTYEQYF. Full variable domain (rest looked up from reference TRBV28 and TRBJ2-7): DVKVTQSSRYLVKRTGEKVFLECVQDMDHENMFWYRQDPGLGLRLIYFSYDVKMKEKGDIPEGYSVSREKKERFSLILESASTNQTSMYLCASRVTSGSTYEQYFGPGTRLTVT.

This clone was observed a few times. J is TRBJ2-7 and V is TRBV5-5; D is possibly TRBD1 (6 bases). Germline CDR1 is SGHKS and CDR2 is YYEKEE (reference sequence). V was trimmed by 4 bases and J by 13 bases, leaving 18 bases between them. This CDR3 comprises 12 residues. The CDR3 nucleotides read TGTGCCAGCAGCCAAATTTCGGCAGGGGCATACTTC. It specifies CASSQISAGAYF.

This clone occurred once. This chain joins TRBV19 and TRBJ1-5, with D possibly TRBD1 on 6 matching bases. The germline V gene encodes CDR1 LNHDA and CDR2 SQIVND (reference sequence). The CDR3 consists of 15 residues. Trimming took 1 base from V and 7 from J, leaving 14 bases between them. CDR3 in amino acids: CASSIAGQGLQPQHF. As DNA, the CDR3 is TGTGCCAGTAGTATAGCCGGCCAGGGGCTGCAGCCCCAGCATTTT.

This chain connects TRBV6-5 to TRBJ2-3, with 7 bases matching TRBD2. CDR1 and CDR2 (germline): MNHEY, SVGAGI. This CDR3 spans 15 amino acids. Losses at the gene ends were 3 bases for V and 1 base for J; bases not matched to a gene: 4. The CDR3 loop reads CASSYERGGTDTQYF. The CDR3 DNA sequence: TGTGCCAGCAGTTATGAACGGGGGGGCACAGATACGCAGTATTTT.

About this clone: An end of the junction does not agree with germline; a read error may underlie this. The chain is built from TRBV7-9 and TRBJ2-6; 13 nucleotides line up with TRBD2. The CDR3 loop spans 19 amino acids. Germline CDR1 SEHNR, CDR2 FQNEAQ (reference sequence). In DNA form, the CDR3 reads TGTTCCAGCAGCTTAGTTTGGACTAGCGGGAGTTATGGGGCCAACGTCCTGACTTTC. Its protein product is CSSSLVWTSGSYGANVLTF.

This chain uses TRBV5-1 with TRBJ2-7, with 9 nucleotides matching TRBD1. V lost 4 bases to trimming and J lost 0 bases; unmatched junction nucleotides: 2. This CDR3 contains 14 residues. Germline V gene data show CDR1 as SGHRS and CDR2 as YFSETQ. The CDR3 nucleotides are TGCGCCAGCAGCGCGGGACAGGGCTCCTACGAGCAGTACTTC. It translates to CASSAGQGSYEQYF.

The rearrangement uses TRBV5-5 and TRBJ1-5; tentative D call: TRBD1 (5 bases). The V gene's germline CDR1 is SGHKS and CDR2 YYEKEE (reference sequence). CDR3 length: 15 amino acids. V lost 0 bases and J lost 6, with 13 bases in between. The CDR3, as DNA: TGTGCCAGCAGCTTGGAATCAGGGTTCGGTCAGCCCCAGCATTTT. Its translation is CASSLESGFGQPQHF.

The chain couples TRBV6-1 to TRBJ2-7; 7 positions agree with TRBD1. The CDR3 sequence is 14 residues long. The junction had 7 bases not matched to a gene; V was cut back by 6 bases and J by 2 bases. CDR1 and CDR2 from the germline V gene are MNHNS and SASEGT. The CDR3 region is CASRIRQGTYEQYF. CDR3 bases: TGTGCCAGCAGAATTCGACAGGGAACCTACGAGCAGTACTTC.

This sequence joins TRBV27 and TRBJ2-7; the D gene is possibly TRBD2 (6 bases). Between the trimmed V and J ends, which lost 5 bases and 4 bases, there was a span of 21 bases. The CDR3 extends over 16 amino acids. The V gene's germline CDR1 is MNHEY and CDR2 SMNVEV (reference sequence). The CDR3 region has the DNA TGTGCCAGCAGTACCTCGGCGGGGCCCTACGGATACGAGCAGTACTTC. Protein sequence: CASSTSAGPYGYEQYF.

The chain recombines TRBV28 with TRBJ1-2; D is undetermined. Between the trimmed V and J ends, which lost 3 bases and 5 bases, there was a span of 10 bases. The CDR3 length is 13 residues. In germline, CDR1 is MDHEN, CDR2 SYDVKM. In nucleotides, the CDR3 is TGTGCCAGCAGTTTTGTCCAGACTTATGGCTACACCTTC. This translates into CASSFVQTYGYTF.

This chain's CDR3 is CASSRPGGEQFF. As DNA, the CDR3 is TGTGCCAGCAGCCGGCCCGGCGGGGAGCAGTTCTTC. This sequence joins TRBV27 and TRBJ2-1; D perhaps matches TRBD2 (5 bases). Germline V gene data show CDR1 as MNHEY and CDR2 as SMNVEV (reference sequence). Deletions cut 6 bases from V and 10 bases from J, with 13 bases between. The CDR3 extends over 12 amino acids.

The CDR3 region has the DNA TGTGCCAGCAGTCCGACAGGGTCCAAGCAGTACTTC. Residues: CASSPTGSKQYF. The chain is built from TRBV27 and TRBJ2-7, with TRBD1 identical over 7 bases. This CDR3 spans 12 amino acids. Trimming at V came to 5 bases and at J to 8 bases, leaving 6 bases not matched to a gene. In germline, CDR1 is MNHEY, CDR2 SMNVEV (reference sequence).

The CDR3 region has the DNA TGTGCCAGCAGAAGGACAGGGGGCACTGAAGCTTTCTTT. Its protein is CASRRTGGTEAFF. The rearrangement links TRBV2 to TRBJ1-1; 10 bases are a match to TRBD1. After removal of 6 bases from V and 4 bases from J, the junction contained 2 bases not matched to a gene. CDR3 size: 13 residues. Germline V gene sequence: CDR1 SNHLY, CDR2 FYNNEI.

The chain is built from TRBV2 and TRBJ1-5, with D possibly being TRBD1 (6 bases). V was shortened by 4 bases and J by 7 bases, with 11 bases between the two germline ends. CDR1 SNHLY and CDR2 FYNNEI come from the germline V gene. The CDR3 is 13 residues long. In DNA, the CDR3 is TGTGCCAGCAGTGGGACAGTCGTGCAGCCCCAGCATTTT. It specifies CASSGTVVQPQHF.

The chain carries TRBV7-9 and TRBJ2-7; tentatively, D is TRBD2 (7 bases). This CDR3 has 15 amino acids. Germline-derived CDR1 and CDR2 are SEHNR and FQNEAQ (reference sequence). Trimming stripped 1 base from V and 5 bases from J, with 15 bases between. CDR3 sequence reads: CASSLDGGGSHEQYF. The CDR3, as DNA: TGTGCCAGCAGCTTAGACGGGGGCGGGAGCCACGAGCAGTACTTC. Full variable domain (remainder filled in from reference TRBV7-9 and TRBJ2-7): DTGVSQNPRHKITKRGQNVTFRCDPISEHNRLYWYRQTLGQGPEFLTYFQNEAQLEKSRLLSDRFSAERPKGSFSTLEIQRTEQGDSAMYLCASSLDGGGSHEQYFGPGTRLTVT.